Detailed here is one T cell receptor (beta chain). No antigen is known for it. This entry belongs to a study of cytomegalovirus exposure and HLA in healthy donors. Study overall: Assignment to the Caucasian-associated ancestry cluster applied to 75% to 85% of the approximately 360 genotyped donors. Findings and caveats of the study: In a later analysis, the majority of CMV-associated beta chains seemingly showed HLA restriction.

The CDR3 runs to 15 residues. CDR1 GTSNPN and CDR2 SVGIG come from the germline V gene (reference sequence). Trimming cost V 1 base and J 0 bases, with 10 bases left between them. The study ran its PCR with 60 Vbeta and 13 Jbeta primers. Profiled with immunoSEQ multiplex PCR; TCRdb holds only in-frame clones, not every one. The sample shows fewer than 130,000 clones, around 86% of them seen only once. This receptor was obtained from a man between 40 and 49 years old in good health and CMV-seronegative. V usage is TRBV30 and J usage is TRBJ2-1; no reliable D call. The specimen sequenced was PBMCs. The CDR3 region is CAWSARVRSYNEQFF. DNA for the CDR3: TGTGCCTGGAGTGCCCGGGTGCGCTCCTACAATGAGCAGTTCTTC.